A single T cell receptor beta chain is shown here with its context. The entry originates in a study of immune cell composition in non-small cell lung cancer. V lost 4 bases, J lost 8 bases, and 15 bases lay in between. The CDR3 contains 14 residues. Germline-derived CDR1 and CDR2 are SGHAT and FQNNGV. Some clones are missing from TCRdb's copy, which holds only in-frame ones; the method was immunoSEQ multiplex PCR. Of over 9,500 clones in the sample, over 55% were seen once. The source of this sequence is a human donor with non-small cell lung cancer. Input material: lung tumor tissue. The V call is TRBV11-2, the J call TRBJ2-1, with TRBD2 as a possible D gene (5 bases). CDR3 nucleotides: TGTGCCAGCAGCTCCGGGGTGGTTATAGATGAGCAGTTCTTC. This sequence encodes CASSSGVVIDEQFF.